The 24 T cell receptor beta chains below were found in one sample sequenced in a study of PD-1 blockade in mismatch repair-deficient tumors. Some clones are missing from TCRdb's copy, which holds only in-frame ones; the method was immunoSEQ multiplex PCR. Of about 130,000 clones in the sample, 85% to 90% were seen once. Material: peripheral blood, obtained roughly 67 weeks after starting pembrolizumab. The receptor source for this set is an adult with mismatch repair-deficient cancer.

CDR3 nucleotide sequence: TGCAGCGTTGAAGATCCGCTAGCGGGAGTCTACGAGCAGTACTTC. This translates into CSVEDPLAGVYEQYF. The chain joins TRBV29-1 to TRBJ2-7; 10 positions match TRBD2. Germline lookup yields CDR1 SQVTM and CDR2 ANQGSEA. The J segment lost 3 bases and the V segment lost 0 bases, leaving 5 bases of the junction unmatched. The CDR3 length is 15 residues.

The CDR3: CASSRDFVAAFF. CDR3 bases: TGTGCCAGCAGTAGGGACTTCGTAGCAGCTTTCTTT. The rearrangement links TRBV13 to TRBJ1-1, with a possible D match to TRBD1 (5 bases). There are 12 residues in the CDR3. Germline values: CDR1 PRHDT, CDR2 FYEKMQ (reference sequence). V was cut by 6 bases and J by 10 bases, with 15 bases left in between.

This clone was seen more than once but under ten times. The chain couples TRBV5-1 to TRBJ1-2; maybe TRBD1 (5 bases). The ends were cut back, 3 bases at V and 8 bases at J, with 11 bases in the middle. Germline CDR1 and CDR2: SGHRS and YFSETQ. The CDR3 has 12 residues. CDR3 in amino acids: CASSSEQVGYTF. The CDR3 nucleotides read TGCGCCAGCAGCTCCGAACAGGTGGGCTACACCTTC.

This clone was recorded only once. The rearrangement links TRBV27 to TRBJ1-1; D remains unclear. V dropped 6 bases and J dropped 3 bases, with 17 bases sitting between them. CDR1 and CDR2 (germline): MNHEY, SMNVEV (reference sequence). The CDR3 consists of 15 residues. CDR3: CASRLGGGGHTEAFF. As DNA, the CDR3 is TGTGCCAGCAGATTAGGCGGTGGTGGGCACACTGAAGCTTTCTTT.

The V gene is TRBV27, the J gene TRBJ2-3, with 14 positions matching TRBD2. V trimming: 7 bases; J trimming: 5 bases; junction bases outside the gene matches: 5. This CDR3 spans 15 amino acids. Germline values: CDR1 MNHEY, CDR2 SMNVEV (reference sequence). The CDR3 protein is CASTPGLAGGDTQYF. The CDR3 nucleotides are TGTGCCAGCACCCCTGGACTAGCGGGAGGAGATACGCAGTATTTT.

The genes are TRBV27 and TRBJ2-6; D is uncertain. This CDR3 region has 16 residues. The V end lost 4 bases, the J end lost 4 bases, and 14 bases lay between the germline ends. The germline CDR1 and CDR2 sequences are MNHEY and SMNVEV (reference sequence). CDR3 in DNA: TGTGCCAGCAGTTCAGTTCTCATGAGCGGGGCCAACGTCCTGACTTTC. It is translated as CASSSVLMSGANVLTF.

V is TRBV11-2 and J is TRBJ1-2; 7 nucleotides agree with TRBD1. Germline V gene data show CDR1 as SGHAT and CDR2 as FQNNGV. The CDR3 length is 12 residues. V gave up 10 bases and J gave up 7 bases; unmatched junction bases: 9. The CDR3 coding sequence is TGTGCCATTCTAACAGGGGCCGGTGGCTACACCTTC. This codes for CAILTGAGGYTF. Complete variable domain (other parts from reference TRBV11-2 and TRBJ1-2): EAGVAQSPRYKIIEKRQSVAFWCNPISGHATLYWYQQILGQGPKLLIQFQNNGVVDDSQLPKDRFSAERLKGVDSTLKIQPAKLEDSAVYLCAILTGAGGYTFGSGTRLTVV.

This chain uses TRBV9 with TRBJ2-3, with D unclear. V was cut by 3 bases and J by 2 bases, with 19 bases left in between. CDR1 is SGDLS and CDR2 is YYNGEE in the germline V gene. The CDR3 is 17 amino acids. The CDR3 region is CASSASVDPTYTDTQYF. Here the CDR3 DNA reads TGTGCCAGCAGCGCCTCTGTGGACCCAACATACACAGATACGCAGTATTTT.

V gene TRBV28 combines with J gene TRBJ2-7, with 9 bases matching TRBD2. CDR1 MDHEN and CDR2 SYDVKM come from the germline V gene. J lost 3 bases, V lost 3 bases, and 6 bases had no gene match. CDR3 length: 15 residues. The CDR3 sequence: CASSFLAGSSYEQYF. In DNA, the CDR3 is TGTGCCAGCAGTTTCCTAGCGGGATCGAGCTACGAGCAGTACTTC.

The chain links TRBV6-7 to TRBJ2-1, with unresolved D. TRBV6-7 is known as an ORF, though its function is uncertain. The CDR3 length is 13 residues. Between the trimmed V and J ends, which lost 6 bases and 4 bases, there was a span of 10 bases. CDR3 DNA: TGTGCCAGCAGCAACATAAGGTACAATGAGCAGTTCTTC. Translated, it gives CASSNIRYNEQFF.

The J gene is TRBJ2-1, the V gene TRBV6-4, with 9 bases fitting TRBD1. Trimming cost V 5 bases and J 0 bases; bases outside gene matches: 8. The CDR3 is 17 residues long. CDR1 and CDR2 from the germline V gene are MRHNA and SNTAGT. CDR3 in amino acids: CASSRGDRESSYNEQFF. CDR3 bases: TGTGCCAGCAGTAGAGGGGACAGGGAGAGCTCCTACAATGAGCAGTTCTTC.

The chain couples TRBV2 to TRBJ1-1; TRBD1 might be the D (6 bases). Between the trimmed V and J ends, which lost 4 bases and 1 base, there was a span of 19 bases. Germline CDR1 SNHLY, CDR2 FYNNEI. The CDR3 runs 17 residues. As DNA, the CDR3 is TGTGCCAGCAGTGGAGGCAGGGACATACGGGCGAACACTGAAGCTTTCTTT. It codes for CASSGGRDIRANTEAFF.

This chain connects TRBV11-3 to TRBJ2-1, with 10 bases fitting TRBD1. Germline V lookup: CDR1 SGHNT, CDR2 YENEEA. V lost 1 base and J lost 5; bases outside the gene matches: 8. The CDR3 contains 17 residues. In nucleotides, the CDR3 is TGTGCCAGCAGCTTAGGACAGGGGGCCCAGGCGCACAATGAGCAGTTCTTC. Protein sequence: CASSLGQGAQAHNEQFF.

The chain carries TRBV6-5 and TRBJ1-2; weak D call: TRBD1 (5 bases). This CDR3 has 14 amino acids. V was clipped by 6 bases and J by 3 bases, with 14 bases between them. Germline CDR1 MNHEY, CDR2 SVGAGI. The CDR3 sequence: CASRSYGGYYGYTF. CDR3 nucleotide sequence: TGTGCCAGCAGATCATACGGGGGATACTATGGCTACACCTTC.

This clone has only a few counts. The chain recombines TRBV27 with TRBJ2-7; D possibly corresponds to TRBD1 (6 bases). The germline gives CDR1 MNHEY, CDR2 SMNVEV (reference sequence). CDR3 length: 14 residues. The V and J ends lost 2 bases and 2 bases respectively, with 10 bases between them. The CDR3 bases are TGTGCCAGCAGTTTAGACCGACAGGCCTACGAGCAGTACTTC. Protein sequence: CASSLDRQAYEQYF.

This clone has only a few counts. The V call is TRBV6-5, the J call TRBJ1-2, with TRBD1 identical over 8 bases. CDR3 length: 14 residues. Trimming removed 8 bases from V and 6 bases from J; junction bases left unmatched: 11. Germline CDR1 reads MNHEY; CDR2 reads SVGAGI. In DNA form, the CDR3 reads TGTGCCAGCCAACGGGGGGCAGGGGGCAATGGCTACACCTTC. Translation gives CASQRGAGGNGYTF.

The chain employs TRBV5-4 and TRBJ2-5; 9 bases are a match to TRBD1. This CDR3 contains 16 residues. V was pared by 0 bases and J by 0 bases, with 3 bases of the junction left unmatched. Looked up from germline, CDR1 is SGHNT and CDR2 is YYREEE (reference sequence). CDR3: CASSLGGTGYQETQYF. The CDR3 nucleotides are TGTGCCAGCAGCTTGGGGGGGACAGGGTACCAAGAGACCCAGTACTTC. Combining the CDR3 with reference TRBV5-4 and TRBJ2-5 gives the whole variable domain ETGVTQSPTHLIKTRGQQVTLRCSSQSGHNTVSWYQQALGQGPQFIFQYYREEENGRGNFPPRFSGLQFPNYSSELNVNALELDDSALYLCASSLGGTGYQETQYFGPGTRLLVL.

J is TRBJ2-5 and V is TRBV6-5; TRBD2 agrees at 8 bases. Germline assignment: CDR1 MNHEY and CDR2 SVGAGI. The trim removed 2 bases at V and 4 bases at J, leaving 6 bases unmatched. The CDR3 is made up of 15 amino acids. The CDR3 reads CASSYAGGKAETQYF. The CDR3 nucleotides read TGTGCCAGCAGTTACGCGGGAGGAAAGGCAGAGACCCAGTACTTC.

The gene calls are TRBV6-1 and TRBJ2-6; weak D call: TRBD1 (5 bases). Germline-derived CDR1 and CDR2 are MNHNS and SASEGT. Trimming removed 7 bases from V and 12 bases from J, with 16 bases in between. The CDR3 runs 13 residues. The CDR3 loop is CASISTDKLVLTF. The CDR3 nucleotides read TGTGCCAGCATCTCGACGGACAAGCTCGTCCTGACTTTC.

This clone was recorded once. The CDR3 loop reads CASSESASNTEAFF. The CDR3 nucleotides are TGCGCCAGCAGTGAGTCTGCCAGCAACACTGAAGCTTTCTTT. The chain links TRBV10-1 to TRBJ1-1; D is uncertain. V shed 0 bases and J shed 2 bases, with 7 bases lying between them. CDR3 length: 14 amino acids. Germline V gene data show CDR1 as WNHNN and CDR2 as SYGVQD (reference sequence).

V usage is TRBV2 and J usage is TRBJ2-1, with D unclear. Between the trimmed V and J ends, which lost 6 bases and 6 bases, there was a span of 9 bases. The CDR3 totals 12 residues. From germline, CDR1 is SNHLY and CDR2 FYNNEI. For the CDR3, the DNA is TGTGCCAGCAGCACAAATCCCAATGAGCAGTTCTTC. Its translation is CASSTNPNEQFF.

CDR3 residues: CASSQGSGTDSYEQYF. DNA of the CDR3: TGTGCCAGCAGCCAAGGTTCCGGGACCGACTCCTACGAGCAGTACTTC. The chain recombines TRBV4-2 with TRBJ2-7, with D perhaps TRBD1 or TRBD2 (5 bases each). The germline gives CDR1 LGHNA, CDR2 YNFKEQ. The CDR3 is 16 residues long. V was clipped by 1 base and J by 0 bases, with 13 bases between them.

The chain carries TRBV9 and TRBJ2-3, with D hard to call. This CDR3 comprises 12 residues. The germline gives CDR1 SGDLS, CDR2 YYNGEE. Trimming took 4 bases from V and 12 from J, leaving 15 bases between them. The CDR3 DNA reads TGTGCCAGCAGCCTCAACCCGAAAGTACAGTATTTT. Its translation: CASSLNPKVQYF.

The genes are TRBV5-1 and TRBJ2-7; TRBD1 agrees at 7 bases. Germline assignment: CDR1 SGHRS and CDR2 YFSETQ. The CDR3 has 14 amino acids. J gave up 0 bases and V 6 bases, and 6 bases lay outside the gene matches. Here the CDR3 reads CASTPRTGSYEQYF. CDR3 nucleotides: TGCGCCAGCACCCCCCGGACAGGCTCCTACGAGCAGTACTTC. Combining the CDR3 with reference TRBV5-1 and TRBJ2-7 gives the whole variable domain KAGVTQTPRYLIKTRGQQVTLSCSPISGHRSVSWYQQTPGQGLQFLFEYFSETQRNKGNFPGRFSGRQFSNSRSEMNVSTLELGDSALYLCASTPRTGSYEQYFGPGTRLTVT.